The clone carrying this TCR beta chain occurred once. What it binds is not known. The source of the sample is a study of blood T cells in healthy people across ages. Study results and caveats: The CMV status of each donor remained undetermined, and this could have confounded shifts in expanded clonotypes. Naive CD4+ cell counts and diversity both ran higher in long-lived than in aged donors.

Combining a sample-barcoded 5' primer with a J-beta primer mix, a second PCR ran for roughly 6 to 11 cycles. MiXCR, applied by TCRdb to the 5' RACE reads, yields one record per CDR3 protein. The sample holds some 900,000 distinct CDR3 sequences, 45% to 50% seen once. The clonotype originates from a man aged 25 to 40 in good health. The sample was blood.

The CDR3 protein is CASSPNRGHRTEAFF. The CDR3 nucleotides read TGTGCCAGCAGCCCCAACAGGGGGCATAGGACTGAAGCTTTCTTT. The V call is TRBV3-1, the J call TRBJ1-1; 9 nucleotides agree with TRBD1. Germline CDR1 reads LGHDT; CDR2 reads YNNKEL (reference sequence). The CDR3 extends over 15 amino acids. V shed 4 bases, J shed 5 bases, and the junction held 8 bases outside the gene matches.